This is a list of T cell receptor beta chains from one sample in a study of T cell repertoires in cytomegalovirus infection. MiXCR, run by TCRdb on the reads, gives a single entry per CDR3 protein. The data contain approximately 490,000 distinct CDR3 sequences, over 9% of them singletons. The specimen sequenced was PBMCs. The source is a human donor in good health (CMV status not recorded). Some clones in this sample may be carry-over from other donors' samples. The CDR3 runs from the conserved cysteine through the conserved F or W. D genes are given only for firm matches. Size tells how often a clone was seen (once, few, many) or the class of an expanded clone, and some rows leave it out.

V: TRBV12-3/TRBV12-4
J: TRBJ2-7
size: -
D: -
DNA: TGTGCCAGCAGTTTGTCAGGACGGATGAGCTCCTACGAGCAGTACTTC
CDR3: CASSLSGRMSSYEQYF

V: TRBV28
J: TRBJ1-5
size: many
D: -
DNA: TGTGCCAGCAGTGCGTACAGTACCAATCAGCCCCAGCATTTT
CDR3: CASSAYSTNQPQHF

V: TRBV20-1
J: TRBJ2-5
size: -
D: -
DNA: TGCAGTGCTAGAGGACCTAGTGGGGAGACCCAGTACTTC
CDR3: CSARGPSGETQYF

V: TRBV27
J: TRBJ2-1
size: many
D: -
DNA: TGTGCCAGCCACCCTGGGACTGGGACATACAATGAGCAGTTCTTC
CDR3: CASHPGTGTYNEQFF

V: TRBV7-9
J: TRBJ2-7
size: many
D: TRBD2
DNA: TGTGCCAGCAGAGGGGAGGGCCGGCCCTACGAGCAGTACTTC
CDR3: CASRGEGRPYEQYF

V: TRBV29-1
J: TRBJ2-5
size: many
D: -
DNA: TGCAGCGTTGGACAGGTCCTACAAGAGACCCAGTACTTC
CDR3: CSVGQVLQETQYF

V: TRBV12-3/TRBV12-4
J: TRBJ2-7
size: many
D: -
DNA: TGTGCCAGCAGTCCGACCTCGAGGGGCGAGCAGTACTTC
CDR3: CASSPTSRGEQYF

V: TRBV10-3
J: TRBJ2-7
size: many
D: TRBD2
DNA: TGTGCCATCAATGGGCTAGACCCTAGCGGGGGTAGATACGAGCAGTACTTC
CDR3: CAINGLDPSGGRYEQYF

V: TRBV20-1
J: TRBJ2-3
size: many
D: TRBD1
DNA: TGCAGTGCTAGGTACAGGGGATACACAGATACGCAGTATTTT
CDR3: CSARYRGYTDTQYF

V: TRBV12-5
J: TRBJ1-5
size: many
D: -
DNA: TGTGCTAGTGGTTTGGTAACCGGCCCTACCAATCAGCCCCAGCATTTT
CDR3: CASGLVTGPTNQPQHF

V: TRBV11-2
J: TRBJ1-1
size: many
D: -
DNA: TGTGCCATTAGGGGGGACCCTGAAGCTTTCTTT
CDR3: CAIRGDPEAFF

V: TRBV27
J: TRBJ2-1
size: -
D: -
DNA: TGTGCCAGCAGTTTAACTTTCTCGGGAGTGGATGAGCAGTTCTTC
CDR3: CASSLTFSGVDEQFF

V: TRBV4-2
J: TRBJ2-1
size: -
D: -
DNA: TGTGCCAGCAGCCCGCCCCCCTCGACAGGCTACAATGAGCAGTTCTTC
CDR3: CASSPPPSTGYNEQFF

V: TRBV7-9
J: TRBJ1-4
size: -
D: TRBD1
DNA: TGTGCCAGCACCGATCGGGACAGGGGTGAAAAACTGTTTTTT
CDR3: CASTDRDRGEKLFF

V: TRBV7-6
J: TRBJ1-1
size: many
D: TRBD1
DNA: TGTGCCAGCAGCTTAGCCGGGACAGGGGTCCCGCAGACTGAAGCTTTCTTT
CDR3: CASSLAGTGVPQTEAFF

V: TRBV15
J: TRBJ2-1
size: -
D: TRBD2
DNA: TGTGCCACCAGCAGAGACCGAACCCGGCTAGCGGACAATGAGCAGTTCTTC
CDR3: CATSRDRTRLADNEQFF

V: TRBV3-1
J: TRBJ2-7
size: few
D: -
DNA: TGTGCCAGCAGCCAAACACTGGGGAGACCGTACTTC
CDR3: CASSQTLGRPYF

V: TRBV20-1
J: TRBJ2-2
size: -
D: TRBD2
DNA: TGCAGTGCTAGAGGACTAGCCAACACCGGGGAGCTGTTTTTT
CDR3: CSARGLANTGELFF

V: TRBV28
J: TRBJ2-3
size: many
D: -
DNA: TGTGCCACCTTGGACCCATCGGGCACAGATACGCAGTATTTT
CDR3: CATLDPSGTDTQYF

V: TRBV20-1
J: TRBJ2-5
size: many
D: TRBD2
DNA: TGCAGTGCTAGAATACCGGGACTAGCGGTACAAGAGACCCAGTACTTC
CDR3: CSARIPGLAVQETQYF

V: TRBV5-5
J: TRBJ2-2
size: -
D: -
DNA: TGTGCCAGCAGCCCAGGTACCCTCCCCGGGGAGCTGTTTTTT
CDR3: CASSPGTLPGELFF

V: TRBV11-2
J: TRBJ2-7
size: many
D: TRBD2
DNA: TGTGCCAGCACCTTTAGCGGGGGCCCCTACGAGCAGTACTTC
CDR3: CASTFSGGPYEQYF

V: TRBV7-9
J: TRBJ1-1
size: many
D: -
DNA: TGTGCCAGCAGCGCCCGTGGAGGGGCAAACACTGAAGCTTTCTTT
CDR3: CASSARGGANTEAFF

V: TRBV15
J: TRBJ1-1
size: many
D: -
DNA: TGTGCCACCAGCGATCCCTCTAGGGAACCTGAAGCTTTCTTT
CDR3: CATSDPSREPEAFF

V: TRBV20-1
J: TRBJ2-6
size: many
D: -
DNA: TGCAGTGCTAGGGTGGCGGATTCCCAGAGCTCTGGGGCCAACGTCCTGACTTTC
CDR3: CSARVADSQSSGANVLTF

V: TRBV19
J: TRBJ2-5
size: few
D: TRBD1
DNA: TGTGCCAGTAGTGCGCGACAGGGGGCCGCACAAGAGACCCAGTACTTC
CDR3: CASSARQGAAQETQYF

V: TRBV7-8
J: TRBJ1-6
size: many
D: TRBD1
DNA: TGTGCCAGCAGCATATTAACAGGGACAGATTCACCCCTCCACTTT
CDR3: CASSILTGTDSPLHF

V: TRBV28
J: TRBJ1-1
size: few
D: -
DNA: TGTGCCAGCAGTTCTTGGGGGGAGGTAGAAAGAAATGAAGCTTTCTTT
CDR3: CASSSWGEVERNEAFF

V: TRBV5-4
J: TRBJ2-1
size: many
D: TRBD2
DNA: TGTGCCAGCAGCCCTGTTGAGCTAGCGGACAATGAGCAGTTCTTC
CDR3: CASSPVELADNEQFF

V: TRBV6-1
J: TRBJ1-2
size: many
D: -
DNA: TGTGCCAGCAGACCGCGAAATGTGCTCGTGGAGTGGACCTATGGCTACACCTTC
CDR3: CASRPRNVLVEWTYGYTF

V: TRBV6-1
J: TRBJ1-4
size: many
D: TRBD1
DNA: TGTGCCAGCAGTGAAGGGAAGGGGGCAGGCGAAAAACTGTTTTTT
CDR3: CASSEGKGAGEKLFF

V: TRBV28
J: TRBJ1-1
size: many
D: -
DNA: TGTGCCAGCAGCTCGACAGGTTATGATGAAGCTTTCTTT
CDR3: CASSSTGYDEAFF

V: TRBV7-9
J: TRBJ1-3
size: many
D: TRBD1
DNA: TGTGCCAGCAGCTTGGGACAGTGGAGTGACACCATATATTTT
CDR3: CASSLGQWSDTIYF

V: TRBV7-9
J: TRBJ1-4
size: many
D: -
DNA: TGTGCCAGCAGCTTAGCGGATAATGAAAAACTGTTTTTT
CDR3: CASSLADNEKLFF

V: TRBV11-2
J: TRBJ2-3
size: many
D: -
DNA: TGTGCCAGCAGCCCGTTGAGGGGGGAAGGAGATACGCAGTATTTT
CDR3: CASSPLRGEGDTQYF

V: TRBV19
J: TRBJ2-7
size: many
D: TRBD1
DNA: TGTGCCAGTAGTGTTGGGACAGGTCTTACCTACGAGCAGTACTTC
CDR3: CASSVGTGLTYEQYF

V: TRBV5-1
J: TRBJ1-1
size: few
D: -
DNA: TGCGCCAGCAACTCGGTGGGCTCGAACACTGAAGCTTTCTTT
CDR3: CASNSVGSNTEAFF

V: TRBV29-1
J: TRBJ2-7
size: -
D: TRBD2
DNA: TGCAGCGTTGCTGGACTAGGGGAGCAGTACTTC
CDR3: CSVAGLGEQYF

V: TRBV19
J: TRBJ2-3
size: -
D: -
DNA: TGTGCCAGTCGGGGCCCCTCCGATACGCAGTATTTT
CDR3: CASRGPSDTQYF

V: TRBV7-2
J: TRBJ1-4
size: many
D: -
DNA: TGTGCCAGCAGCCCGGGGAGGGAAAAACTGTTTTTT
CDR3: CASSPGREKLFF

V: TRBV20-1
J: TRBJ1-1
size: few
D: TRBD1
DNA: TGCAGTGCTGATCGGGACAGCTACCTATCAGCTTTCTTT
CDR3: CSADRDSYLSAFF

V: TRBV19
J: TRBJ2-2
size: -
D: TRBD1
DNA: TGTGCCAGTACCATACCCGGGACAGACACCGGGGAGCTGTTTTTT
CDR3: CASTIPGTDTGELFF

V: TRBV7-2
J: TRBJ1-1
size: many
D: -
DNA: TGTGCCAGCAGCCCTGTGGGGGACTCTGAAGCTTTCTTT
CDR3: CASSPVGDSEAFF

V: TRBV2
J: TRBJ2-2
size: -
D: TRBD2
DNA: TGTGCCAGCAGTGAAAGAAGTAGCGGGGGGATCACCGGGGAGCTGTTTTTT
CDR3: CASSERSSGGITGELFF

V: TRBV30
J: TRBJ2-7
size: many
D: -
DNA: TGTGCCTGGAGTGTACTCAGGGGATTCTCCTACGAGCAGTACTTC
CDR3: CAWSVLRGFSYEQYF

V: TRBV4-2
J: TRBJ2-3
size: many
D: -
DNA: TGTGCCAGCAGCCAAGATCCGGAGATTAGGACGGCCTCAGCGCAGTATTTT
CDR3: CASSQDPEIRTASAQYF